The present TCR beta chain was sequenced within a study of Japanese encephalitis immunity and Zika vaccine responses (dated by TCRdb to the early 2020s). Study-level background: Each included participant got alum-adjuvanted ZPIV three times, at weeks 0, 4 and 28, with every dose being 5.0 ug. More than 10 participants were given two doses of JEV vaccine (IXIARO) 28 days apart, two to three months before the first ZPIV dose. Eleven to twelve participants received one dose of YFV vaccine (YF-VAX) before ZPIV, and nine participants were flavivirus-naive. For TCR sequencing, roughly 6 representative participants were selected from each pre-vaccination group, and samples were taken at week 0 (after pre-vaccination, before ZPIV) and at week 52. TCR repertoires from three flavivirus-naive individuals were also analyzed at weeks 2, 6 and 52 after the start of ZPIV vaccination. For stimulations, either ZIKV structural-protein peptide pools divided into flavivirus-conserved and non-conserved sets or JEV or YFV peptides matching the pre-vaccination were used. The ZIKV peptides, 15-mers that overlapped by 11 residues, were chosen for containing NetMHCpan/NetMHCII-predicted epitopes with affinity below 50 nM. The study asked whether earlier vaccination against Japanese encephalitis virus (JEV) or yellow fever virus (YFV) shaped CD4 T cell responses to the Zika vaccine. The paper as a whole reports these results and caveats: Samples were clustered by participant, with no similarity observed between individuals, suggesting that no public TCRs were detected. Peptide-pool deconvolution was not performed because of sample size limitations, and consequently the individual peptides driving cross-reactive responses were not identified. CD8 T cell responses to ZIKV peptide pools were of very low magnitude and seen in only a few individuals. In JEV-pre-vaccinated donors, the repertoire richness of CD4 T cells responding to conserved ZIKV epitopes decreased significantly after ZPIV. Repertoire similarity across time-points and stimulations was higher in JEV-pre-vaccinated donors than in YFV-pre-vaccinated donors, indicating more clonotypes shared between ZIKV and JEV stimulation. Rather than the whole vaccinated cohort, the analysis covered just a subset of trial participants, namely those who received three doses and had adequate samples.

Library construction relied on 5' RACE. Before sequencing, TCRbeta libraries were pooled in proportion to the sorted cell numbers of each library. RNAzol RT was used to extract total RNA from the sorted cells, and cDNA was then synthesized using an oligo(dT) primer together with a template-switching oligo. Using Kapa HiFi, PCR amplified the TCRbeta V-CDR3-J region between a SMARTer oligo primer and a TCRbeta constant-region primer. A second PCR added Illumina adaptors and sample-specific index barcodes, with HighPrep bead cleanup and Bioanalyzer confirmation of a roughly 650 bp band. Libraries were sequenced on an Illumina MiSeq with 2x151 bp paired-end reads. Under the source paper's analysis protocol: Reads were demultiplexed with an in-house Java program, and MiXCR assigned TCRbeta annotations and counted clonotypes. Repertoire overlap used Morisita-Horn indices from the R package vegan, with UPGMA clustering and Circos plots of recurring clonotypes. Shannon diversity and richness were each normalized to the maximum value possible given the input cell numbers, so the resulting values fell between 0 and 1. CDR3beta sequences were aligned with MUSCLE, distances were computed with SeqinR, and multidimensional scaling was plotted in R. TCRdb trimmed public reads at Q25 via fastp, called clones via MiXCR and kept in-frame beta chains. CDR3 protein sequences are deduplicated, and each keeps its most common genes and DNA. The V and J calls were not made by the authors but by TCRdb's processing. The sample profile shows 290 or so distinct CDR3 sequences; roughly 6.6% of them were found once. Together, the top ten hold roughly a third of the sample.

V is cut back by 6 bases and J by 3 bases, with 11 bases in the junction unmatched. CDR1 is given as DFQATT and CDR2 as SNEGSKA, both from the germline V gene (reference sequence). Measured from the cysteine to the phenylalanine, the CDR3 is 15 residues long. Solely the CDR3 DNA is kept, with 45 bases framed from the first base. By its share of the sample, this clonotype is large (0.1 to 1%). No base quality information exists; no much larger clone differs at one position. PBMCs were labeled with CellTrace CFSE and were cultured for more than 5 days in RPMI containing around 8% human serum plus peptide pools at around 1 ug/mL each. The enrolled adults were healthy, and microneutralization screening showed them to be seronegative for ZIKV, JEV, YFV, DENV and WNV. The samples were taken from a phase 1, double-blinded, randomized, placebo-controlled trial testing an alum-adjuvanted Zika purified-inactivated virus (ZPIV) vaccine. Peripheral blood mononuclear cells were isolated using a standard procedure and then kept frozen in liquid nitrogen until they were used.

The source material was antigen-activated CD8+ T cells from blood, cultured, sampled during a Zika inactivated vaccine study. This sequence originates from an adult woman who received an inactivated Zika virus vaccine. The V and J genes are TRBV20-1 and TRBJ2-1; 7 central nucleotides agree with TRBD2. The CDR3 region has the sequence CSARNEAGVYNEQFF. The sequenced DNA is TGCAGTGCCCGAAACGAGGCGGGAGTCTACAATGAGCAGTTCTTC.